The present TCR beta chain was sequenced within a study of shared clonotypes between healthy human individuals (dated by TCRdb to about 2020). Looking at the study overall: Three men and two women, aged 18 to 49 years, made up the cohort. For each donor, CD4 naive and CD4 memory were each given three plates, CD8 naive was given two plates, and CD8 memory was given one plate. Leukapheresis yielded between about 0.85 and 10 billion PBMCs per donor. The study deeply sequenced blood TCR repertoires of about 5 healthy adults to estimate repertoire size and the extent of clonotype sharing between individuals. Different laboratories and diverse techniques were used to prepare libraries and sequence TCR repertoires, to increase sequencing depth and limit assay-specific biases.

In regard to this clone: The specificity of this receptor is unknown. Per-nucleotide qualities are absent, and no much larger clonotype sits a single base away.

Findings and caveats that apply to the study as a whole: Pairwise subsampling indicated that sequencing depth was expected to affect the degree of clonotype sharing among donors. Rarefaction of sorted-subset datasets indicated incomplete sequencing despite the large sequencing depth. Across a few donors, around 5% of naive CD4, approximately 3.6% of naive CD8, around 2.1% of memory CD4, and about 0.4% of memory CD8 clonotypes were shared. Because the study included a small number of donors, the genetic and exposure-history diversity represented was limited. Larger estimated clonotype richness was generally found for naive subsets than for memory subsets. Only blood was sampled, and tissue TCR repertoires likely differ from those in blood. Compared with non-shared clonotypes, the clonotypes found in all four sorted-subset donors had higher generation probabilities.

The CDR3 starts with the cysteine, ends with the phenylalanine, and has 15 residues. Kept here is only the CDR3 DNA, which spans 45 bases and is read in frame from base 1. Via the germline V gene, CDR1 is SNHLY and CDR2 FYNNEI. V is pruned by 6 bases and J by 7 bases, leaving 8 bases of the junction without a gene match. Using the deep immunoSEQ assay, TCR CDR3 regions were amplified from genomic DNA by multiplex PCR. Extracted genomic DNA from each cell subset was spread evenly across all wells of several immunoSEQ 96-well plates, with each plate serving as a replicate. For sorted subsets, roughly 200 ng of genomic DNA, equivalent to tens of thousands of T cell genomes, went into each replicate PCR. Purified libraries were measured with a Qubit 3.0 fluorometer, size-checked on a Bioanalyzer 2100, and measured again with the KAPA Library Quantification kit. Every immunoSEQ 96-well plate was sequenced on a dedicated single-read 150-cycle Illumina NextSeq 550 flow cell. On the authors' methods: Because the immunoSEQ output included only junctional sequences and no quality scores, the filtering could not be the same as the filtering used for full-length reads. Sequences were annotated with PyIR, a Python wrapper for IgBLAST v1.9, using IMGT germline references to assign V/J genes and CDR3. Reads were filtered out if the reads had weak V/J assignments (E-value above 1e-6), no CDR3, stop codons, out-of-frame junctions, or ambiguous translated residues. V3J clonotypes were defined as sequences sharing the same inferred V gene, J gene, and CDR3 amino acid sequence. Percentage overlap between repertoires was calculated by dividing the number of shared unique clonotypes by the size of the smaller repertoire. Three approaches were used to assess repertoire richness: RTK rarefaction, the Chao1 estimator, and Recon v2.1 estimates of unobserved clonotypes. For all TCRbeta clonotypes obtained by the gDNA method from a handful of donors, generation probabilities were computed with OLGA. This is the immuneACCESS table as TCRdb keeps it, with only in-frame sequences that have V and J called. A part of the clones is gone; compared with another copy, unresolved V genes explain less than half, and the rest is unexplained. D and trimming were read from the DNA, whereas the V and J calls and clone size are those reported in that table. The sample table lists 2,100,000 or so clones, about 94% of them with a count of one. 0.1% to 0.15% of the sample lies in the top ten.

Healthy HIV-negative adults with no recently reported acute infections or vaccinations were included as donors. Only Caucasian adults living in Nashville, Tennessee, USA were represented among the donors. CD4+ T cells were enriched through magnetic negative selection, after which naive cells were positively selected on CD45RA and the remaining negative fraction served as the memory subset. Blood was collected by leukapheresis, and PBMCs were isolated by Ficoll-Histopaque density gradient centrifugation and then cryopreserved in liquid nitrogen vapor phase. Analytical flow cytometry was used to check the purity and quantity of every magnetically sorted T cell population. From each sorted fraction, genomic DNA was isolated and quantified by UV absorbance on a Nanodrop 2000c.

The clonotype was recovered from a man younger than 35 in good health. The chain employs TRBV2 and TRBJ2-2, with 10 bases matching TRBD1. The sequenced sample was naive CD4+ T cells sorted from blood. In the paper's terms, the cell subset or site label means: CD45RA+ positively selected. The CDR3 region has the sequence CASSIDRGRGGELFF. In nucleotide form, the sequence is TGTGCCAGCAGCATTGACAGGGGGCGAGGCGGGGAGCTGTTTTTT.